This T cell receptor beta chain was sequenced in a study of T cell responses to AZD1222 COVID-19 vaccine. Study-level results: Unmutated variant regions are reportedly the target of nearly half of TCRs that are spike-specific.

About this clone itself: Its antigen is undetermined.

Trimming took 5 bases from V and 2 from J; bases not matched to a gene: 3. CDR1 and CDR2 (germline): SNHLY, FYNNEI. CDR3 size: 14 residues. Clones were sequenced by immunoSEQ multiplex PCR, and TCRdb holds only the in-frame ones, with some missing. The sample includes some 130,000 clones, roughly 90% of them seen just once. J is TRBJ1-5 and V is TRBV2; TRBD1 agrees at 7 bases. The sequence was obtained from an adult in good health. The specimen was peripheral blood, collected on day 0 of AZD1222 vaccination. The CDR3 sequence: CASSTTGGNQPQHF. The DNA of the CDR3 is TGTGCCAGCAGTACAACAGGGGGCAATCAGCCCCAGCATTTT.